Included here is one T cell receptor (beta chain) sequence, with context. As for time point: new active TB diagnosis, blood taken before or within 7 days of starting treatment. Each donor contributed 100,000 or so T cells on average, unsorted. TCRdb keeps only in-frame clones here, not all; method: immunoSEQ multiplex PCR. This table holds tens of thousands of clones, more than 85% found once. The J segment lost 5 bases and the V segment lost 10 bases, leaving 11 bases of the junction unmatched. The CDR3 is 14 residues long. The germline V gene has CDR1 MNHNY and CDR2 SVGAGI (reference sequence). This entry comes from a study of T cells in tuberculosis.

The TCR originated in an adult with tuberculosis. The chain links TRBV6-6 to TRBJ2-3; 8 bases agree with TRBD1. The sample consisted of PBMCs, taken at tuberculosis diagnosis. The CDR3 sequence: CAIRRQGMGDTQYF. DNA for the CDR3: TGTGCCATCCGACGACAGGGGATGGGAGATACGCAGTATTTT.